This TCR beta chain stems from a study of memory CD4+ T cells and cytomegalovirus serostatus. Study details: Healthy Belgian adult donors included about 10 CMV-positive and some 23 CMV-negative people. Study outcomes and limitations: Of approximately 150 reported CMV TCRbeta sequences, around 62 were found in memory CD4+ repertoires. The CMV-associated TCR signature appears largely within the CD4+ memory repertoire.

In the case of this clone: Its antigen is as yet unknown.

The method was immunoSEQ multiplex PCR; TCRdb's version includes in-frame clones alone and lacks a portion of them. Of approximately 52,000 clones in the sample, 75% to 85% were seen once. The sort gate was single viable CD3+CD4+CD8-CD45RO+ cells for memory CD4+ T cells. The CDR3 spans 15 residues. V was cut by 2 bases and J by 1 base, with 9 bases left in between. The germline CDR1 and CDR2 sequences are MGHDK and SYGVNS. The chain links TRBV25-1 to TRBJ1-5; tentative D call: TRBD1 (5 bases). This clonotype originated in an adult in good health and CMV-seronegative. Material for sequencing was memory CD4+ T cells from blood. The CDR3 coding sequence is TGTGCCAGCAGTGAACTCGGGGGGAGCAATCAGCCCCAGCATTTT. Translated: CASSELGGSNQPQHF.